One sample yielded the 10 T cell receptor beta chains listed below, sequenced in a study of blood T cell repertoires in COVID-19. TCRdb keeps only in-frame clones here, not all; method: immunoSEQ multiplex PCR. The data hold around 240,000 clones, with approximately 81% observed a single time. The sample taken for sequencing was peripheral blood. The receptors originated from a man aged 35 to 55 with acute or convalescent COVID-19.

This sequence joins TRBV19 and TRBJ2-3, with 12 bases lining up with TRBD1. J lost 4 bases, V lost 4 bases, and 3 bases had no gene match. Per germline, CDR1 LNHDA and CDR2 SQIVND (reference sequence). The CDR3 runs 15 residues. The CDR3 spells CASSKGTGGPDTQYF. In nucleotides, the CDR3 is TGTGCCAGTAGTAAGGGGACAGGGGGCCCAGATACGCAGTATTTT.

The J gene is TRBJ1-1, the V gene TRBV2; D is ambiguous. The CDR3 runs to 12 residues. Trimming took 1 base from V and 8 from J, leaving 8 bases between them. Germline-derived CDR1 and CDR2 are SNHLY and FYNNEI. The CDR3 sequence is CASSEGGREAFF. The DNA of the CDR3 is TGTGCCAGCAGTGAAGGAGGGAGAGAAGCTTTCTTT.

This clone was counted a few times. This chain uses TRBV6-2 or TRBV6-3 with TRBJ2-7, with D possibly matching TRBD2 (5 bases). This CDR3 spans 14 amino acids. Per germline, CDR1 MNHEY and CDR2 SVGEGT. V dropped 5 bases and J dropped 3 bases, with 14 bases sitting between them. The CDR3 DNA reads as TGTGCCAGCAGTAACTGGGCGGCGGGCTACGAGCAGTACTTC. Protein product: CASSNWAAGYEQYF.

V is TRBV7-9 and J is TRBJ1-1, with D possibly matching TRBD1 (6 bases). The CDR3 totals 13 residues. Per the germline V gene, CDR1 is SEHNR and CDR2 is FQNEAQ (reference sequence). V was pared by 4 bases and J by 5 bases, with 11 bases between. The DNA for the CDR3 is TGTGCCAGCAGCTCTGGGGGCCAGACTGAAGCTTTCTTT. Residues: CASSSGGQTEAFF.

The V and J genes are TRBV4-3 and TRBJ1-5; no firm D call. V was trimmed by 4 bases and J by 0 bases, leaving 10 bases between them. CDR1 and CDR2 (germline): LGHNA, YSLEER. The CDR3 loop spans 15 amino acids. The CDR3 spells CASSLLRVSNQPQHF. The CDR3, as DNA: TGCGCCAGCAGCCTTTTACGGGTTAGCAATCAGCCCCAGCATTTT.

The chain recombines TRBV12-3 or TRBV12-4 with TRBJ1-1; D perhaps matches TRBD1 (5 bases). Trimming removed 5 bases from V and 4 bases from J, with 11 bases in between. This CDR3 region has 13 residues. Written as DNA, the CDR3 is TGTGCCAGCAGTCGACAGCGGGGCACTGAAGCTTTCTTT. This sequence encodes CASSRQRGTEAFF.

A single count supports this clone. V is TRBV7-2 and J is TRBJ1-2; D is unclear. The V and J ends lost 4 bases and 1 base respectively, with 7 bases between them. CDR3 length: 13 amino acids. Germline CDR1 reads SGHTA; CDR2 reads FQGNSA. The CDR3 bases are TGTGCCAGCAGCTCGCGCCTTAACTATGGCTACACCTTC. Amino acids: CASSSRLNYGYTF.

The chain links TRBV27 to TRBJ1-1; 7 nucleotides line up with TRBD1. Germline CDR1 reads MNHEY; CDR2 reads SMNVEV (reference sequence). This CDR3 is 14 amino acids long. V dropped 5 bases and J dropped 10; count of bases not matched to a gene: 13. The CDR3 DNA is TGTGCCAGCAGTCGCACGACAGGGCCCGTGGGAGCTTTCTTT. It is translated as CASSRTTGPVGAFF.

The rearrangement links TRBV9 to TRBJ2-3; D uncertain. Trimming pared 0 bases from V and 5 bases from J, leaving 19 bases between. Germline CDR1 SGDLS, CDR2 YYNGEE. This CDR3 contains 17 residues. Here the CDR3 reads CASSVDDVPRYLDTQYF. DNA of the CDR3: TGTGCCAGCAGCGTAGACGATGTGCCCCGGTATTTAGATACGCAGTATTTT.

The CDR3 sequence is CASRTGGAGTEAFF. CDR3 coding DNA: TGTGCCAGCAGAACAGGGGGCGCGGGGACTGAAGCTTTCTTT. V is TRBV5-6 and J is TRBJ1-1; 9 nucleotides agree with TRBD1. This CDR3 region has 14 residues. The V segment lost 5 bases and the J segment 5 bases; nucleotides outside the gene matches: 7. Germline V CDR1 and CDR2: SGHDT, YYEEEE.